This T cell receptor (beta chain) was recovered during a study of CD8 T cells in Susac syndrome. CDR3 length: 15 residues. Germline CDR1 is DFQATT and CDR2 is SNEGSKA (reference sequence). The ends were cut back, 0 bases at V and 1 base at J, with 12 bases in the middle. TCR beta from blood CD8+ and CD4+ T cells was sequenced. Random hexamers were used to reverse transcribe the RNA input (about 0.5 to 1 ug). A single record per CDR3 protein comes from TCRdb applying MiXCR to the immunoSEQ multiplex PCR reads. This table holds 300,000 or so distinct CDR3 sequences, 92% found once. This clonotype originated in a human donor with multiple sclerosis. The chain carries TRBV20-1 and TRBJ1-1; no clear D. The sample consisted of CD4+ T cells from PBMCs. The CDR3 DNA is TGCAGTGCTAGAGATGACGGGCGGGCGAACACTGAAGCTTTCTTT. It translates to CSARDDGRANTEAFF.